A selection of T cell receptor beta chains follows, all from one sample in a study of blood T cell repertoires in COVID-19. The method was immunoSEQ multiplex PCR; TCRdb's version includes in-frame clones alone and lacks a portion of them. The table shows about 380,000 clones, with roughly 80% occurring only once. Sample: peripheral blood. These receptors were collected from a human donor with acute or convalescent COVID-19. The donor label of this sample is uncertain. CDR3s include the opening cysteine and the closing phenylalanine or tryptophan. The D gene is left open where the match is weak. Size is stated for part of the rows, as once, few or many counts, or as a class when the clone is expanded.

len: 16
j_gene: TRBJ2-3
v_gene: TRBV7-9
d_gene: -
abundance: -
CDR3nt: TGTGCCAGCAGCCAATCGAGGGCTAGCGACACAGATACGCAGTATTTT
CDR3aa: CASSQSRASDTDTQYF

len: 15
j_gene: TRBJ2-1
v_gene: TRBV24-1
d_gene: TRBD2
abundance: -
CDR3nt: TGTGCCACCAGTGATACTAGCGGGAGGGCCAATGAGCAGTTCTTC
CDR3aa: CATSDTSGRANEQFF

len: 15
j_gene: TRBJ2-1
v_gene: TRBV6-5
d_gene: TRBD2
abundance: few
CDR3nt: TGTGCCAGCACTAGCGGGAGGCATAGCTACAATGAGCAGTTCTTC
CDR3aa: CASTSGRHSYNEQFF

len: 15
j_gene: TRBJ2-3
v_gene: TRBV7-7
d_gene: TRBD2
abundance: once
CDR3nt: TGTGCCAGCAGCCCTGGGGCGGGAGGGGCAGATACGCAGTATTTT
CDR3aa: CASSPGAGGADTQYF

len: 14
j_gene: TRBJ1-2
v_gene: TRBV6-5
d_gene: TRBD1
abundance: -
CDR3nt: TGTGCCAGCCGTCCCGGGACAGGGACGGGGGGCTACACCTTC
CDR3aa: CASRPGTGTGGYTF

len: 15
j_gene: TRBJ1-2
v_gene: TRBV19
d_gene: -
abundance: -
CDR3nt: TGTGCCAGTGGTGCTGAGGCCCAGGGTCGAACTGGCTACACCTTC
CDR3aa: CASGAEAQGRTGYTF

len: 13
j_gene: TRBJ2-7
v_gene: TRBV28
d_gene: TRBD1
abundance: -
CDR3nt: TGTGCCAGCAGTTTCGGCAGGGGGTTAGAGCAGTACTTC
CDR3aa: CASSFGRGLEQYF

len: 17
j_gene: TRBJ2-2
v_gene: TRBV18
d_gene: -
abundance: -
CDR3nt: TGTGCCAGCTCACCTTTTGTGACGGGGATGAACACCGGGGAGCTGTTTTTT
CDR3aa: CASSPFVTGMNTGELFF

len: 14
j_gene: TRBJ2-1
v_gene: TRBV7-9
d_gene: -
abundance: -
CDR3nt: TGTGCCAAGGGCGGGGAGCCTCCCTTCGGTGAGCAGTTCTTC
CDR3aa: CAKGGEPPFGEQFF

len: 13
j_gene: TRBJ1-5
v_gene: TRBV19
d_gene: -
abundance: few
CDR3nt: TGTGCCAGTAGTGTACAGGGATATCAGCCCCAGCATTTT
CDR3aa: CASSVQGYQPQHF

len: 13
j_gene: TRBJ2-7
v_gene: TRBV5-4
d_gene: -
abundance: -
CDR3nt: TGTGCCACTTCCGGAGGGAACTCCTACGAGCAGTACTTC
CDR3aa: CATSGGNSYEQYF

len: 14
j_gene: TRBJ2-5
v_gene: TRBV7-8
d_gene: -
abundance: few
CDR3nt: TGTGCCAGCAGCTTATACGGCAGGCAAGAGACCCAGTACTTC
CDR3aa: CASSLYGRQETQYF

len: 15
j_gene: TRBJ2-5
v_gene: TRBV3-1/TRBV3-2
d_gene: TRBD2
abundance: -
CDR3nt: TGTGCCAGCACCCATTCGGGGGGTGCGGGGGAGACCCAGTACTTC
CDR3aa: CASTHSGGAGETQYF

len: 12
j_gene: TRBJ2-7
v_gene: TRBV28
d_gene: -
abundance: -
CDR3nt: TGTGCCAGCAGTACCGGGACTCCTACTAAAGTTTTC
CDR3aa: CASSTGTPTKVF

len: 13
j_gene: TRBJ2-2
v_gene: TRBV6-5
d_gene: -
abundance: -
CDR3nt: TGTGCCAGCACACAGGGAAAGACCGGGGAGCTGTTTTTT
CDR3aa: CASTQGKTGELFF

len: 21
j_gene: TRBJ1-2
v_gene: TRBV29-1
d_gene: TRBD1
abundance: -
CDR3nt: TGCAGCGTTGAAGATCTTATCCGGGACAGGGTAACGAATTGGGCTAACTATGGCTACACCTTC
CDR3aa: CSVEDLIRDRVTNWANYGYTF

len: 13
j_gene: TRBJ1-2
v_gene: TRBV18
d_gene: TRBD1
abundance: -
CDR3nt: TGTGCCAGCTCACCCCAGGGGGCAGATGGCTACACCTTC
CDR3aa: CASSPQGADGYTF

len: 13
j_gene: TRBJ1-6
v_gene: TRBV6-5
d_gene: -
abundance: -
CDR3nt: TGTGCCAGCACAGGCCTGAATAATTCACCCCTCCACTTT
CDR3aa: CASTGLNNSPLHF